This entry describes one T cell receptor (beta chain). Its specificity is not known. The entry originates in a study of T cells in Graves' hyperthyroidism and ophthalmopathy. Stable hyperthyroidism: no ophthalmopathy progression over 18 months of follow-up. Patients showing uncontrolled infection, other autoimmune disease, pregnancy or lactation were ineligible. CDR1 is SGDLS and CDR2 is YYNGEE in the germline V gene. Trimming removed 0 bases from V and 3 bases from J, with 6 bases in between. The CDR3 has 13 amino acids. Template material for amplifying TCR beta CDR3 regions consisted of RNA transcripts. HTBI primers were employed in a first-round RT-PCR of the TCR CDR3. TCRdb re-called the multiplex PCR reads through MiXCR, storing one row per CDR3 protein. The sample records 350,000 or so distinct CDR3 sequences, over 15% being singletons. Study outcomes and limitations: A model using 13 V-J features told ophthalmopathy apart from stable hyperthyroidism. Peripheral blood also featured most of the thyroid clonotypes expanded above 0.001.

The clonotype was recovered from a woman in her forties or fifties with Graves' hyperthyroidism. The sequenced sample consisted of blood. V is TRBV9 and J is TRBJ1-1; the D is unclear. As DNA, the CDR3 is TGTGCCAGCAGCGTAGGAGGATACACTGAAGCTTTCTTT. It codes for CASSVGGYTEAFF.